A selection of T cell receptor beta chains follows, all from one sample in a study of shared clonotypes between healthy human individuals. Data came from immunoSEQ multiplex PCR; TCRdb stores just in-frame clones and leaves some out. The sample includes approximately 1.5 million clones, around 98% of them seen just once. The specimen was naive CD4+ T cells sorted from blood. The source is a young man in good health. The CDR3 runs from the conserved cysteine through the conserved F or W. A D gene is named only where the DNA matches it firmly. Rows give clone size only sometimes, using once, few, many, or a class for an expanded clone.

j_call,v_call,clone_size,d_call,cdr3_nt,cdr3_aa
TRBJ2-1,TRBV18,.,TRBD2,TGTGCCAGCTCACCCGGGACTAGCGGACTTTACAATGAGCAGTTCTTC,CASSPGTSGLYNEQFF
TRBJ2-7,TRBV5-6,.,.,TGTGCCAGCAGCTTGTCAGGCTACGAGCAGTACTTC,CASSLSGYEQYF
TRBJ2-3,TRBV9,.,TRBD2,TGTGCCAGCAGCGTAAGGACTAGCCGGGATACGCAGTATTTT,CASSVRTSRDTQYF
TRBJ2-7,TRBV7-6,.,.,TGTGCCAGCAGCTTAGCGGACCCCTTGGGGAGTAACTACTACGAGCAGTACTTC,CASSLADPLGSNYYEQYF
TRBJ2-3,TRBV19,.,TRBD2,TGTGCCAGTAGTAAGGGACTAGCGGGACTTAAAGATACGCAGTATTTT,CASSKGLAGLKDTQYF
TRBJ1-3,TRBV7-6,.,.,TGTGCCAGCAGCTTCGTCTTCTCTGGCGGACAAACCTCTGGAAACACCATATATTTT,CASSFVFSGGQTSGNTIYF
TRBJ2-5,TRBV19,.,TRBD1,TGTGCCAGTAGTCTACTAGGGGGCCGAGAGACCCAGTACTTC,CASSLLGGRETQYF
TRBJ2-1,TRBV5-6,.,.,TGTGCCAGCAGCTTCAGAGCGGTCCCAGGGGCCTACACTGAGCAGTTCTTC,CASSFRAVPGAYTEQFF
TRBJ2-7,TRBV19,.,.,TGTGCCAGTAGTATGTCAGGGGTGGGTTACTACGAGCAGTACTTC,CASSMSGVGYYEQYF
TRBJ2-7,TRBV29-1,.,.,TGCAGCGGGCAGGTTGACTACGAGCAGTACTTC,CSGQVDYEQYF
TRBJ1-2,TRBV5-5,.,.,TGTGCCAGCAGCCCCATCATGTCGACAGGCAGGAACTATGGCTACACCTTC,CASSPIMSTGRNYGYTF
TRBJ1-2,TRBV5-5,once,.,TGTGCCAGCAGCTTGAGTACGGGGGCGCGCGGCTACACCTTC,CASSLSTGARGYTF
TRBJ2-1,TRBV7-2,.,.,TGTGCCAGCAGCTTAGCGGGCACCTCCTACAATGAGCAGTTCTTC,CASSLAGTSYNEQFF
TRBJ1-2,TRBV16,.,.,TGTGCCAGCAGCCAATTAGGGGATCCTGGACTTTATGGCTACACCTTC,CASSQLGDPGLYGYTF
TRBJ1-5,TRBV7-2,.,.,TGTGCCAGCAGCTTTGGGGGTCAGCCCCAGCATTTT,CASSFGGQPQHF
TRBJ2-1,TRBV5-5,.,TRBD1,TGTGCCAGCAGCTTAATGGACAGGGCCCTCTACAATGAGCAGTTCTTC,CASSLMDRALYNEQFF
TRBJ1-2,TRBV7-9,.,.,TGTGCCAGCTTCTCATGGGGGGGCTATGGCTACACCTTC,CASFSWGGYGYTF
TRBJ1-3,TRBV6-5,.,.,TGTGCCAGCAGCTCAGTGGGGGCTGCAGGAAACACCATATATTTT,CASSSVGAAGNTIYF
TRBJ2-4,TRBV7-2,once,.,TGTGCCAGCAGCTTAGCGGGAGGCGCGAACATTCAGTACTTC,CASSLAGGANIQYF
TRBJ2-3,TRBV12-2,.,.,TGTGCAAGTCGCTTCTTCTGGGGGACCGAAGGCCCTACTAGCACAGATACGCAGTATTTT,CASRFFWGTEGPTSTDTQYF
TRBJ1-4,TRBV5-1,.,TRBD1,TGCGCCAGCAAACGGACAGGGGATGAAAAACTGTTTTTT,CASKRTGDEKLFF
TRBJ2-3,TRBV6-1,.,TRBD1,TGTGCCAGCAACCAGGGGGCGCGATTCACAGATACGCAGTATTTT,CASNQGARFTDTQYF